The present TCR beta chain was sequenced within a study of regulatory T cells in long-lasting Graves disease. Time point defined: newly diagnosed GD, antithyroid drugs for less than 3 months. RNA from PBMCs was the source of the TCR library. Relying on iRepertoire HTBI primers and Arm-PCR of CDR3 regions, the team built TCR beta libraries. Via MiXCR, TCRdb re-called the multiplex PCR reads, giving one row per CDR3 protein. The sample lists 620,000 or so distinct CDR3 sequences, 15% to 20% occurring once. CDR3 length: 13 residues. CDR1 and CDR2 from the germline V gene are SGHRS and YFSETQ. The junction had 3 bases not matched to a gene; V was cut back by 4 bases and J by 4 bases. This sample was shared with a second study, whose subject was T cells in Graves' hyperthyroidism and ophthalmopathy. That work adds: A set of HTBI primers served as the primers for a first-round RT-PCR of the TCR CDR3.

The chain has TRBV5-1 and TRBJ2-5; 8 positions agree with TRBD1. The TCR originated in a woman aged 30 to 39 with Graves disease. The specimen comprised peripheral blood mononuclear cells (PBMCs), sampled at new diagnosis, from a patient treated with antithyroid drugs. CDR3 protein: CASSVGTGETQYF. The CDR3 coding sequence is TGCGCCAGCAGCGTAGGGACAGGAGAGACCCAGTACTTC.